This T cell receptor (beta chain) was identified in a study of blood T cell repertoires in COVID-19. At the level of the study: Acute and convalescent COVID-19 specimens originated in the United States, Italy and Spain.

Germline V gene sequence: CDR1 LNHDA, CDR2 SQIVND (reference sequence). J gave up 9 bases and V 4 bases, and 6 bases lay outside the gene matches. The CDR3 has 14 amino acids. Produced via immunoSEQ multiplex PCR; TCRdb's table is partial and in-frame only. The sample holds about 80,000 clones, 82% seen once. The specimen sequenced was peripheral blood. The TCR was taken from a woman between 65 and 79 years old with acute or convalescent COVID-19. The V call is TRBV19, the J call TRBJ2-1; 10 bases line up with TRBD2. As DNA, the CDR3 is TGTGCCAGTAGTACCCTAGCGGGAGAAACTGAGCAGTTCTTC. Its translation is CASSTLAGETEQFF. The complete variable domain, with remaining parts taken from reference TRBV19 and TRBJ2-1, reads DGGITQSPKYLFRKEGQNVTLSCEQNLNHDAMYWYRQDPGQGLRLIYYSQIVNDFQKGDIAEGYSVSREKKESFPLTVTSAQKNPTAFYLCASSTLAGETEQFFGPGTRLTVL.